Detailed here is one TCR beta chain. The data were taken from a study of blood T cell repertoires in COVID-19. Background on the study: There were acute and convalescent COVID-19 samples, and they came from the United States, Italy and Spain.

In the source study's methods: Amplification of reference gene primers provided the estimated nucleated cell counts. Assay: immunoSEQ multiplex PCR; the TCRdb copy retains only in-frame clones and omits some. The D gene and trimming were derived from the DNA, and the V and J assignments and clone size from that table. The sample records over 200,000 clones, about 85% being singletons. Trimming pared 0 bases from V and 5 bases from J, leaving 7 bases between. Germline CDR1 SGHTA, CDR2 FQGNSA. The CDR3 is 13 residues long. The sample comprised peripheral blood. This chain joins TRBV7-2 and TRBJ2-5; D gene ambiguous. The sequence derives from an elderly woman with acute or convalescent COVID-19. The CDR3 region has the DNA TGTGCCAGCAGCTTAGCACTAACGGAGACCCAGTACTTC. It codes for CASSLALTETQYF.